Listed here is a single TCR beta chain. This entry is derived from a study of blood T cell repertoires in COVID-19. The overall study: The analysed material was cDNA or gDNA that came from T cells, B-cell-depleted T cells, or PBMCs.

Deletions cut 7 bases from V and 6 bases from J, with 15 bases between. The CDR3 spans 14 residues. The germline gives CDR1 LGHNT, CDR2 FRNRAP. The table came from immunoSEQ multiplex PCR; TCRdb's copy has only in-frame clones and leaves some out. The sample lists some 80,000 clones, roughly nine tenths seen once, with 3% in the top ten. The sequence was obtained from a woman between 50 and 59 years old with active or convalescent COVID-19. V is TRBV12-5 and J is TRBJ2-2; D may be TRBD2 (5 bases). Sequenced material: peripheral blood. Here the CDR3 reads CASAWSGSPGELFF. The CDR3 DNA is TGTGCTAGTGCCTGGAGTGGGAGTCCCGGGGAGCTGTTTTTT.